A single sample gave rise to the 13 T cell receptor beta chains below, sequenced in a study of intratumoral heterogeneity in liver cancer. Assay: immunoSEQ multiplex PCR; the TCRdb copy retains only in-frame clones and omits some. The sample records roughly 6,000 clones, about 64% being singletons. The material sequenced was tumor-adjacent normal tissue, taken before any cancer treatment. The receptors come from a man in his 70s with hepatocellular carcinoma.

The chain carries TRBV2 and TRBJ2-7; TRBD1 agrees at 8 bases. Germline CDR1 is SNHLY and CDR2 is FYNNEI. Trimming removed 4 bases from V and 2 bases from J; junction bases left unmatched: 4. The CDR3 totals 14 residues. This CDR3 is CASSAQGATYEQYF. The CDR3 nucleotides are TGTGCCAGCAGTGCGCAGGGGGCAACCTACGAGCAGTACTTC.

The chain is built from TRBV11-3 and TRBJ2-7; TRBD1 agrees at 9 bases. Germline assignment: CDR1 SGHNT and CDR2 YENEEA. V was pared by 8 bases and J by 0 bases, with 5 bases of the junction left unmatched. This CDR3 region has 14 residues. The CDR3 DNA reads TGTGCCAGCGAGGACAGGGGAAGCTCCTACGAGCAGTACTTC. The encoded protein is CASEDRGSSYEQYF.

The rearrangement links TRBV2 to TRBJ2-2; D possibly uses TRBD1 or TRBD2 (5 bases each). The CDR3 covers 14 residues. The ends were cut back, 10 bases at V and 1 base at J, with 13 bases in the middle. Per the germline V gene, CDR1 is SNHLY and CDR2 is FYNNEI. The DNA for the CDR3 is TGTGCCACGGTTGTTGGGGGGAACACCGGGGAGCTGTTTTTT. This sequence encodes CATVVGGNTGELFF.

V is TRBV29-1 and J is TRBJ1-2; D call uncertain. V lost 6 bases, J lost 8 bases, and 16 bases lay in between. This CDR3 is 12 amino acids long. Germline CDR1 reads SQVTM; CDR2 reads ANQGSEA. In DNA, the CDR3 is TGCAGCGTCACCCTGACGGGTGGAGGCTACACCTTC. Protein sequence: CSVTLTGGGYTF.

The chain links TRBV28 to TRBJ2-7; no clear D. Germline CDR1 is MDHEN and CDR2 is SYDVKM. Trimming cost V 5 bases and J 2 bases, with 19 bases left between them. The CDR3 runs to 16 residues. As DNA, the CDR3 is TGTGCCAGCAGTGTAGCTCTTGGGCGTTACGCCTACGAGCAGTACGTC. Translation gives CASSVALGRYAYEQYV.

This clone was observed a handful of times. V is TRBV5-4 and J is TRBJ1-5, with 9 bases that match TRBD1. J was trimmed by 6 bases and V by 4 bases; bases with no gene match: 2. This CDR3 is 13 amino acids long. The germline V gene has CDR1 SGHNT and CDR2 YYREEE (reference sequence). DNA of the CDR3: TGTGCCAGCAGCCGGGACAGGGCTCAGCCCCAGCATTTT. Residues: CASSRDRAQPQHF.

The CDR3 loop is CASSYSSGGYTDTQYF. The CDR3 region has the DNA TGTGCCAGCAGTTACTCGTCAGGGGGCTACACAGATACGCAGTATTTT. The chain is built from TRBV6-5 and TRBJ2-3; 8 nucleotides match TRBD1. V lost 0 bases to trimming and J lost 2 bases; unmatched junction nucleotides: 4. This CDR3 has 16 amino acids. Germline V gene data show CDR1 as MNHEY and CDR2 as SVGAGI.

The chain links TRBV19 to TRBJ2-1; 13 bases map to TRBD2. This CDR3 region has 16 residues. CDR1 LNHDA and CDR2 SQIVND come from the germline V gene (reference sequence). V dropped 4 bases and J dropped 0; count of bases not matched to a gene: 0. The CDR3 reads CASSRTSGSSYNEQFF. CDR3 sequence (DNA): TGTGCCAGTAGTAGGACTAGCGGGAGCTCCTACAATGAGCAGTTCTTC.

The chain employs TRBV3-1 (or the pseudogene TRBV3-2) and TRBJ2-4; D possibly corresponds to TRBD2 (7 bases). Germline lookup yields CDR1 LGHDT and CDR2 YNNKEL (reference sequence). V was shortened by 6 bases and J by 2 bases, with 17 bases between the two germline ends. The CDR3 runs to 16 residues. The CDR3 coding sequence is TGTGCCAGCAGTTTGAAAGGGGGGGTCTCCAAAAACATTCAGTACTTC. Translating gives CASSLKGGVSKNIQYF.

In its sample, this clone is medium-sized. This chain uses TRBV2 with TRBJ2-5; D is unclear. The CDR3 extends over 15 amino acids. V was pared by 3 bases and J by 4 bases, with 15 bases between. The germline CDR1 and CDR2 sequences are SNHLY and FYNNEI. CDR3 region: CASSDPSSGRETQYF. CDR3 nucleotides: TGTGCCAGCAGTGACCCGTCGAGTGGGCGAGAGACCCAGTACTTC.

This clone was detected a few times. The chain couples TRBV5-6 to TRBJ2-7, with 8 bases identical to TRBD2. Germline V gives CDR1 SGHDT, CDR2 YYEEEE. CDR3 length: 16 residues. Germline trimming cut 1 base from V and 1 base from J; bases unmatched to any gene: 7. CDR3 region: CASSLLGSGESYEQYF. The DNA for the CDR3 is TGTGCCAGCAGCTTGTTGGGTAGCGGGGAATCCTACGAGCAGTACTTC.

This clone has just a few counts. The V gene is TRBV15, the J gene TRBJ2-3; no definite D call. The CDR3 is 13 residues long. CDR1 and CDR2 (germline): LNHNV, YYDKDF (reference sequence). With 4 bases removed from V and 7 bases from J, the gap between germline ends came to 12 bases. CDR3 coding DNA: TGTGCCACCAGCACTGCAGAACCATATACGCAGTATTTT. This sequence encodes CATSTAEPYTQYF.

The chain employs TRBV18 and TRBJ2-7; no clear D gene. There are 15 residues in the CDR3. CDR1 and CDR2 from the germline V gene are KGHSH and LQKENI. Deletions cut 2 bases from V and 2 bases from J, with 13 bases between. The CDR3 spells CASSPEAGSPYEQYF. CDR3 coding DNA: TGTGCCAGCTCACCAGAGGCAGGTTCGCCCTACGAGCAGTACTTC. Combining the CDR3 with reference TRBV18 and TRBJ2-7 gives the whole variable domain NAGVMQNPRHLVRRRGQEARLRCSPMKGHSHVYWYRQLPEEGLKFMVYLQKENIIDESGMPKERFSAEFPKEGPSILRIQQVVRGDSAAYFCASSPEAGSPYEQYFGPGTRLTVT.